Shown below are 6 T cell receptor beta chains from a single sample sequenced in a study of blood T cell repertoires in COVID-19. Libraries were prepared by immunoSEQ multiplex PCR; TCRdb keeps only in-frame clonotypes and omits some of them. The sample shows approximately 300,000 clones, 92% of them seen only once. The specimen was PBMCs or T cells enriched from blood (not recorded which). The receptors shown here come from a woman in her twenties or thirties who had recovered from COVID-19.

The chain employs TRBV11-2 and TRBJ2-1; 7 nucleotides agree with TRBD2. V was pared by 2 bases and J by 10 bases, with 11 bases of the junction left unmatched. Per the germline V gene, CDR1 is SGHAT and CDR2 is FQNNGV. There are 15 residues in the CDR3. The CDR3 loop reads CASSLIAHGRLEQFF. As DNA, the CDR3 is TGTGCCAGCAGCTTAATCGCCCACGGGAGGCTAGAGCAGTTCTTC.

The chain couples TRBV9 to TRBJ2-3, with D possibly matching TRBD2 (5 bases). Trimming took 3 bases from V and 2 from J, leaving 13 bases between them. Germline assignment: CDR1 SGDLS and CDR2 YYNGEE. The CDR3 consists of 15 residues. CDR3 sequence (DNA): TGTGCCAGCAGCGCCGGACTCGGGATCACAGATACGCAGTATTTT. It specifies CASSAGLGITDTQYF.

This sequence joins TRBV6-5 and TRBJ2-7; tentatively, D is TRBD2 (5 bases). Germline CDR1 and CDR2: MNHEY and SVGAGI. This CDR3 is built from 13 residues. The ends were cut back, 6 bases at V and 4 bases at J, with 13 bases in the middle. The CDR3 DNA reads as TGTGCCAGCAGCCTTACCGGGGAATACGAGCAGTACTTC. Amino acid sequence: CASSLTGEYEQYF.

CDR3: CASSSIAGKAGANVLTF. The DNA of the CDR3 is TGTGCCAGCAGCTCGATAGCGGGAAAAGCTGGGGCCAACGTCCTGACTTTC. This chain links TRBV7-2 with TRBJ2-6; 8 bases agree with TRBD2. Germline V lookup: CDR1 SGHTA, CDR2 FQGNSA. There are 17 residues in the CDR3. Losses at the gene ends were 4 bases for V and 2 bases for J; bases not matched to a gene: 7.

The V and J genes are TRBV2 and TRBJ2-7, with D unclear. There are 11 residues in the CDR3. Germline assignment: CDR1 SNHLY and CDR2 FYNNEI. Trimming removed 8 bases from V and 1 base from J, with 6 bases in between. The CDR3 spells CASLRSYEQYF. CDR3 nucleotides: TGTGCCAGCCTGAGGTCCTACGAGCAGTACTTC.

The DNA of the CDR3 is TGTGCCAGCAGCTTAACCGTGACAGGGGCCGCAAGGGACTATGGCTACACCTTC. Translated, it gives CASSLTVTGAARDYGYTF. This rearrangement joins TRBV11-3 to TRBJ1-2; the match to TRBD1 covers 8 bases. Germline V gene sequence: CDR1 SGHNT, CDR2 YENEEA. Trimming at V came to 2 bases and at J to 3 bases, leaving 14 bases not matched to a gene. The length of the CDR3 is 18 residues.